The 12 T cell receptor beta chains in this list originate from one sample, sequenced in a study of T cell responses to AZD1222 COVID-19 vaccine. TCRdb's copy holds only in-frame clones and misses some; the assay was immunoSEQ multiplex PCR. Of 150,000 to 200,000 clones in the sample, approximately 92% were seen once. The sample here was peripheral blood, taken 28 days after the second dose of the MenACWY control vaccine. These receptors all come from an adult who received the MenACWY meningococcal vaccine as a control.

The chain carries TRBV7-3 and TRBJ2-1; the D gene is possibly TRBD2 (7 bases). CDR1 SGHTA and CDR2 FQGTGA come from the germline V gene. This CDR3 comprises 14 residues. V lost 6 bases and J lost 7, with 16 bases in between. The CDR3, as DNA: TGTGCCAGCAGTTCGGGAGGTCAGGGGAATGAGCAGTTCTTC. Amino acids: CASSSGGQGNEQFF.

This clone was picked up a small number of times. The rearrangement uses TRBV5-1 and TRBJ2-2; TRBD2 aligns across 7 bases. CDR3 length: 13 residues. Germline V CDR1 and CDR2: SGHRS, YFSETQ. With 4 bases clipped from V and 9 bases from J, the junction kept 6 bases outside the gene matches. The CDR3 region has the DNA TGCGCCAGCAGCCCGGGAGGTCCGCGGGAGCTGTTTTTT. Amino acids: CASSPGGPRELFF. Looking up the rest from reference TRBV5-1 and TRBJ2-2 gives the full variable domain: KAGVTQTPRYLIKTRGQQVTLSCSPISGHRSVSWYQQTPGQGLQFLFEYFSETQRNKGNFPGRFSGRQFSNSRSEMNVSTLELGDSALYLCASSPGGPRELFFGEGSRLTVL.

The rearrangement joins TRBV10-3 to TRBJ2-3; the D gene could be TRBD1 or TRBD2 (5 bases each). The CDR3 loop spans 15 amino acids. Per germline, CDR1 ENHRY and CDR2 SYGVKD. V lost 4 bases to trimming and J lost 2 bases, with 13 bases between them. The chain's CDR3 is CAISGVPGTTDTQYF. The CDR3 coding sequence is TGTGCCATCAGTGGGGTTCCGGGGACCACAGATACGCAGTATTTT.

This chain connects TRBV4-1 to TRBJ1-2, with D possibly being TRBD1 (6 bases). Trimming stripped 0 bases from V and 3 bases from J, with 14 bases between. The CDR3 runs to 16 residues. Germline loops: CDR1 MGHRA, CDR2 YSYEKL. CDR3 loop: CASSQDREGGYYGYTF. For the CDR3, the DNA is TGCGCCAGCAGCCAAGATCGGGAGGGGGGATACTATGGCTACACCTTC.

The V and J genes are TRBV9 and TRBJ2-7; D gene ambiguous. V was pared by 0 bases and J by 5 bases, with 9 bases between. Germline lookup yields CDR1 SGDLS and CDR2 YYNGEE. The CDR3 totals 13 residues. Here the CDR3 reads CASSVEDDDEQYF. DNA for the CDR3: TGTGCCAGCAGCGTAGAAGATGACGACGAGCAGTACTTC.

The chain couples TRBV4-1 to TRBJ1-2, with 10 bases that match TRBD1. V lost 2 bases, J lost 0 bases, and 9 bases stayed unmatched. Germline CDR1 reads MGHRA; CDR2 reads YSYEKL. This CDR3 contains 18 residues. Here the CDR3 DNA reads TGCGCCAGCAGCCAACCCCGACAGGGGGCGAAGACTAACTATGGCTACACCTTC. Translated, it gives CASSQPRQGAKTNYGYTF.

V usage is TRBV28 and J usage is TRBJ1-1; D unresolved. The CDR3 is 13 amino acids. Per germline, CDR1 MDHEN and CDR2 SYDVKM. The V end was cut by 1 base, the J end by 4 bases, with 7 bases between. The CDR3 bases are TGTGCCAGCAGTTTATCGAAGGGCACTGAAGCTTTCTTT. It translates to CASSLSKGTEAFF.

CDR3 in DNA: TGTGCCAGCGGAGTGGCAGGGAGGTATGGCTACACCTTC. Translated: CASGVAGRYGYTF. This chain joins TRBV27 and TRBJ1-2; TRBD1 is a possible D gene (5 bases). V was shortened by 8 bases and J by 5 bases, with 15 bases between the two germline ends. In germline, CDR1 is MNHEY, CDR2 SMNVEV (reference sequence). The CDR3 totals 13 residues.

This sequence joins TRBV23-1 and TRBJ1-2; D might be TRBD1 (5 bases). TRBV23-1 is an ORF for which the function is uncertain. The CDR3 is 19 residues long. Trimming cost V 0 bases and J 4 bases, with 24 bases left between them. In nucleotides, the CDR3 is TGCGCCAGCAGTCAATCGACCGAGGGCCAGGGAATTTGGGGCTATGGCTACACCTTC. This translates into CASSQSTEGQGIWGYGYTF.

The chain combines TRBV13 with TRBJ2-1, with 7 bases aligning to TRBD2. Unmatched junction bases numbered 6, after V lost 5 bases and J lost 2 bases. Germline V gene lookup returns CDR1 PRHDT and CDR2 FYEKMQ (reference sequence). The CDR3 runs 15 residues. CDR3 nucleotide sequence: TGTGCCAGCAGCCGGAAGCGGGAAACCTACAATGAGCAGTTCTTC. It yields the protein CASSRKRETYNEQFF.

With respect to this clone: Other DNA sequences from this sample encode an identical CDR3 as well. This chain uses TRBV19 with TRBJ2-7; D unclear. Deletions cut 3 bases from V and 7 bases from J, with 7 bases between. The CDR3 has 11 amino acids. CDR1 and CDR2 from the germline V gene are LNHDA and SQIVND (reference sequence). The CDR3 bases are TGTGCCAGTAGTATCCTGGGGGAGCAGTACTTC. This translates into CASSILGEQYF.

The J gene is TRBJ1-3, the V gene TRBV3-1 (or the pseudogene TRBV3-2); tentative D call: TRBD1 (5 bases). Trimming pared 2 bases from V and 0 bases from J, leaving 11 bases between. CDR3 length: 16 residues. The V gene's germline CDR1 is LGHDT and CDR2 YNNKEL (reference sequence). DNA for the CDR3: TGTGCCAGCAGCCAAAAGGGGATAGCCTCTGGAAACACCATATATTTT. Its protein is CASSQKGIASGNTIYF.